The present entry profiles one T cell receptor (beta chain) with its context. Its antigen remains unknown. These data belong to a study of naive and memory T cell subsets. Study-wide points: Naive repertoires, especially CD8, held a few larger clonotypes, possibly memory cells re-expressing CD45RA.

Both TRBC1 and TRBC2 were covered by a beta constant-region primer of two equimolar oligonucleotides. Ligated cDNA was amplified by four rounds of PCR with nested alpha and beta constant-region primers and SP2. A single record per CDR3 protein comes from TCRdb applying MiXCR to the UMI-ligation and nested PCR reads. The repertoire holds about 150,000 distinct CDR3 sequences, roughly 22% seen once, with about 0.11% in the top ten. Cells stained for CD3, CD4, CD8, CD45RA, CD27 and viability were sorted into four CD45RA/CD27 subsets. Sequenced sample: naive CD4+ T cells from blood. This sequence originates from a human donor in good health.

The CDR3 reads CASSRDRDVGLYSPLHF. CDR3 nucleotides: TGTGCCAGCAGCCGGGACAGGGATGTGGGGTTGTATTCACCCCTCCACTTT. This chain connects TRBV11-2 to TRBJ1-6; 9 bases line up with TRBD1. CDR1 is SGHAT and CDR2 is FQNNGV in the germline V gene. The CDR3 runs to 17 residues. Losses at the gene ends were 5 bases for V and 8 bases for J; bases not matched to a gene: 13.